This entry is about one T cell receptor beta chain. With a much larger clone just one base away, this may be a read error. The data belong to a study of T-cell reconstitution after alpha-beta-depleted transplantation in children. The TCRbeta library was prepared with unique molecular identifiers. Via MiXCR, TCRdb re-called the PCR reads, giving one row per CDR3 protein. The sample records fewer than 750,000 distinct CDR3 sequences, 23% being singletons. The CDR3 length is 16 residues. The germline gives CDR1 SGDLS, CDR2 YYNGEE. The sample in question was PBMCs, mostly from graft donor cells, obtained 360 days after TCRalphabeta/CD19-depleted stem cell transplant. The V call is TRBV9, the J call TRBJ2-3; 8 bases map to TRBD2. This clonotype was obtained from a boy in the first two years of life who had a stem cell transplant for acute myeloid leukemia, so the T cells may come from the graft donor. CDR3 protein: CASSDGLAYGSDTQDF. In DNA, the CDR3 is TGTGCCAGCAGCGACGGACTAGCTTATGGATCAGATACGCAGGATTTT.